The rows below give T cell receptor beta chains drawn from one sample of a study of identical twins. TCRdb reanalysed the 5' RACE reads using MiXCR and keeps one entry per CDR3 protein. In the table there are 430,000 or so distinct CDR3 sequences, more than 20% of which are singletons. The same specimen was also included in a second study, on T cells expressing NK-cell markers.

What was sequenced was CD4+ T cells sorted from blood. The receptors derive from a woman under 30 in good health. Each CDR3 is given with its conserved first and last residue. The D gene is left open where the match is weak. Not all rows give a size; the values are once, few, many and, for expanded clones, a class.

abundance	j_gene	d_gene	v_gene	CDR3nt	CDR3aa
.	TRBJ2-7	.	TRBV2	TGTGCCAGCAGTGACAGGATGGACTACGAGCAGTACTTC	CASSDRMDYEQYF
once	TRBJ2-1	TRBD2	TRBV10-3	TGTGCCATCAGTGAGCCCCGGACTAGCGGGACCAATGAGCAGTTCTTC	CAISEPRTSGTNEQFF
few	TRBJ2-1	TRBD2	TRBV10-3	TGTGCCATCAGTGGTAGCGGGGGGGATGAGCAGTTCTTC	CAISGSGGDEQFF
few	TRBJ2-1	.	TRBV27	TGTGCCAGCAGTTTCCAAGAAAACAATGAGCAGTTCTTC	CASSFQENNEQFF
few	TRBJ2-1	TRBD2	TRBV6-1	TGTGCCAGCAGTGACCTCACTAGCGACCTCTACAATGAGCAGTTCTTC	CASSDLTSDLYNEQFF
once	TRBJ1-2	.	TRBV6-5	TGTGCCAGCTGGACTGTGGGGTATGGCTACACCTTC	CASWTVGYGYTF
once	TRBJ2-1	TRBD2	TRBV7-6	TGTGCCAGCAGCCCCATCCCCCCGGGACTAGCGCATGAGCAGTTCTTC	CASSPIPPGLAHEQFF
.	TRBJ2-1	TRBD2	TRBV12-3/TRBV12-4	TGTGCCAGCAGTTTAGGAGGGAGGGTCGAGTTCTTC	CASSLGGRVEFF
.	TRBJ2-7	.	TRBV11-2	TGTGCCAGCAGCTTAGCTCCCCAGGGGTTGTACGAGCAGTACTTC	CASSLAPQGLYEQYF
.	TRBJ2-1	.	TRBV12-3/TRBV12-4	TGTGCCAGCAGTCCCAGCTCCTTGCAGTTCTTC	CASSPSSLQFF
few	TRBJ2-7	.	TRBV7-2	TGTGCCAGCAGCTTAGCCAGGTACTACGAGCAGTACTTC	CASSLARYYEQYF
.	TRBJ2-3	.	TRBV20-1	TGCAGTGCTAGGGGTGTTTACGGGACAGATACGCAGTATTTT	CSARGVYGTDTQYF
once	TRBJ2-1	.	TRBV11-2	TGTGCCAGCAGCTCTCCAAAGCGCCAGCCCAATGAGCAGTTCTTC	CASSSPKRQPNEQFF
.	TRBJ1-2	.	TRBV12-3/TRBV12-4	TGTGCCAGCAGTCCCCCGGGAGATAACTATGGCTACACCTTC	CASSPPGDNYGYTF